This is a list of T cell receptor beta chains from one sample in a study of HIV-infected patients and healthy controls. TCRdb itself ran the 5' RACE reads through MiXCR, one entry per CDR3 protein. The data contain 6,400 or so distinct CDR3 sequences, about 10% of them singletons. Sequencing was performed on blood, taken during antiretroviral therapy. The receptors originated from an adult with HIV infection. CDR3s include the opening cysteine and the closing phenylalanine or tryptophan. D genes are given only for firm matches. Clone sizes are shown as once, few or many counts, or a class when the clone is expanded.

TRBV9	medium-sized	TRBJ2-3	TRBD2	CASSFAPGGAGDTQYF	TGTGCCAGCAGCTTCGCACCCGGGGGGGCCGGAGATACGCAGTATTTT
TRBV7-2	medium-sized	TRBJ1-2	-	CASSSSRGTLQGGIVYGYTF	TGTGCCAGCAGCTCTTCCCGCGGGACACTACAAGGGGGTATTGTATATGGCTACACCTTC
TRBV12-3/TRBV12-4	few	TRBJ1-1	-	CASSLGQRPVGTEAFF	TGTGCCAGCAGTTTAGGGCAGCGGCCGGTCGGGACTGAAGCTTTCTTT
TRBV2	few	TRBJ2-3	TRBD2	CASRAGGSTDTQYF	TGTGCCAGCAGAGCGGGGGGGAGCACAGATACGCAGTATTTT
TRBV18	medium-sized	TRBJ1-1	-	CASSPQGGATEAFF	TGTGCCAGCTCCCCTCAGGGTGGGGCTACTGAAGCTTTCTTT
TRBV14	many	TRBJ2-2	-	CASSQERTGELFF	TGTGCCAGCAGCCAAGAAAGAACCGGGGAGCTGTTTTTT
TRBV15	medium-sized	TRBJ2-1	TRBD2	CATSTGTSGGNEQFF	TGTGCCACCAGCACCGGGACTAGCGGGGGCAATGAGCAGTTCTTC
TRBV5-1	many	TRBJ2-7	-	CASRAATSVEQYF	TGCGCCAGCAGGGCCGCTACATCCGTCGAGCAGTACTTC
TRBV11-2	medium-sized	TRBJ2-7	-	CASSFSYEQYF	TGTGCCAGCAGCTTCAGCTACGAGCAGTACTTC
TRBV4-1	medium-sized	TRBJ1-1	-	CASSQVNLPEAFF	TGCGCCAGCAGCCAAGTGAACTTGCCTGAAGCTTTCTTT
TRBV20-1	medium-sized	TRBJ1-4	-	CSASGTGEKLFF	TGCAGTGCTAGTGGGACCGGTGAAAAACTGTTTTTT
TRBV29-1	few	TRBJ2-1	TRBD1	CSVVGTGYNEQFF	TGCAGCGTTGTAGGGACAGGCTACAATGAGCAGTTCTTC
TRBV20-1	many	TRBJ2-1	-	CSATRRDNEQFF	TGCAGTGCTACCCGCCGGGACAATGAGCAGTTCTTC
TRBV10-3	many	TRBJ1-6	TRBD1	CAISEIGGEYNSPLHF	TGTGCCATCAGTGAGATAGGGGGCGAGTATAATTCACCCCTCCACTTT